The 20 T cell receptor beta chains in this list originate from one sample, sequenced in a study of blood T cell repertoires in COVID-19. Clones were read by immunoSEQ multiplex PCR, and TCRdb kept only the in-frame ones, dropping some. Among 300,000 to 450,000 clones, around 87% were seen once, and the ten largest hold 10%. Sequenced material: peripheral blood. The source is a woman between 25 and 40 years old with COVID-19, enrolled during active disease.

The V and J genes are TRBV6-5 and TRBJ2-7; 9 bases match TRBD1. V shed 6 bases, J shed 5 bases, and the junction held 11 bases outside the gene matches. The germline V gene encodes CDR1 MNHEY and CDR2 SVGAGI. The CDR3 has 15 residues. The CDR3 DNA reads as TGTGCCAGCAGGAGGGACAGGGAGAGACTCCACGAGCAGTACTTC. Its translation is CASRRDRERLHEQYF.

This chain connects TRBV5-5 to TRBJ2-3; a possible D gene is TRBD2 (5 bases). Germline V lookup: CDR1 SGHKS, CDR2 YYEKEE (reference sequence). This CDR3 comprises 15 residues. V was trimmed by 0 bases and J by 1 base, leaving 9 bases between them. CDR3 bases: TGTGCCAGCAGCTTGGTCCGGGATCGCACAGATACGCAGTATTTT. This sequence encodes CASSLVRDRTDTQYF.

The chain joins TRBV7-2 to TRBJ1-2, with D uncertain. Germline V gene data show CDR1 as SGHTA and CDR2 as FQGNSA. V lost 5 bases and J 7 bases, leaving 17 bases between the germline ends. The CDR3 sequence is 14 residues long. CDR3 protein: CASSRDQAAAGYTF. DNA for the CDR3: TGTGCCAGCAGCAGAGACCAGGCAGCGGCTGGCTACACCTTC. Full variable domain (outside the CDR3, taken from reference TRBV7-2 and TRBJ1-2): GAGVSQSPSNKVTEKGKDVELRCDPISGHTALYWYRQSLGQGLEFLIYFQGNSAPDKSGLPSDRFSAERTGGSVSTLTIQRTQQEDSAVYLCASSRDQAAAGYTFGSGTRLTVV.

The gene calls are TRBV28 and TRBJ2-5; 12 nucleotides align to TRBD2. The junction had 9 bases not matched to a gene; V was cut back by 5 bases and J by 5 bases. Germline V gene lookup returns CDR1 MDHEN and CDR2 SYDVKM. The CDR3 length is 16 residues. CDR3 sequence: CASSSPRLAGVETQYF. In nucleotides, the CDR3 is TGTGCCAGCAGTAGTCCCAGACTAGCGGGAGTGGAGACCCAGTACTTC.

The chain employs TRBV3-1 (or the pseudogene TRBV3-2) and TRBJ2-1; 11 nucleotides agree with TRBD2. The CDR3 length is 16 residues. V dropped 1 base and J dropped 14; count of bases not matched to a gene: 13. Germline loops: CDR1 LGHDT, CDR2 YNNKEL (reference sequence). DNA for the CDR3: TGTGCCAGCAGCCAAGGGACTAGCGGGTTAGGATCAAAAGAGTTCTTC. Translated: CASSQGTSGLGSKEFF.

V usage is TRBV30 and J usage is TRBJ2-5; 7 bases match TRBD2. The trim removed 2 bases at V and 1 base at J, leaving 7 bases unmatched. This CDR3 comprises 15 residues. Germline V gene lookup returns CDR1 GTSNPN and CDR2 SVGIG (reference sequence). CDR3 protein: CAWSYQSGTQETQYF. As DNA, the CDR3 is TGTGCCTGGAGTTACCAGAGCGGGACCCAAGAGACCCAGTACTTC.

This chain connects TRBV6-2 or TRBV6-3 to TRBJ1-2; 7 nucleotides match TRBD1. CDR1 and CDR2 (germline): MNHEY, SVGEGT. The CDR3 spans 15 residues. The ends lost 6 bases at V and 1 base at J; junction bases unmatched: 8. CDR3 sequence reads: CASSPRDRSNYGYTF. CDR3 nucleotides: TGTGCCAGCAGCCCACGGGACAGAAGTAACTATGGCTACACCTTC.

This clone was picked up one time. This rearrangement joins TRBV28 to TRBJ2-6; D is unresolved. Germline CDR1 reads MDHEN; CDR2 reads SYDVKM. Trimming took 7 bases from V and 0 from J, leaving 13 bases between them. CDR3 size: 16 residues. In nucleotides, the CDR3 is TGTGCCAGCACTCCCCAGGCCGCCTCTGGGGCCAACGTCCTGACTTTC. Its protein product is CASTPQAASGANVLTF.

This clone has only one observation. Within the sample, other DNA sequences also encode this same CDR3. This rearrangement joins TRBV10-3 to TRBJ1-2; D unresolved. Germline lookup yields CDR1 ENHRY and CDR2 SYGVKD. The V end was cut by 3 bases, the J end by 3 bases, with 5 bases between. The CDR3 is 12 amino acids. The CDR3 sequence: CAISEGDYGYTF. The CDR3 bases are TGTGCCATCAGTGAAGGAGACTATGGCTACACCTTC.

This chain links TRBV4-1 with TRBJ2-7; 11 bases line up with TRBD2. This CDR3 has 15 residues. V gave up 4 bases and J gave up 6 bases; unmatched junction bases: 8. Germline CDR1 and CDR2: MGHRA and YSYEKL. The CDR3 DNA is TGCGCCAGCAGCCCTGTACTAGCGGGAGCTACCGAGCAGTACTTC. It specifies CASSPVLAGATEQYF.

The V and J genes are TRBV19 and TRBJ2-7; possibly TRBD2 for D (6 bases). CDR1 is LNHDA and CDR2 is SQIVND in the germline V gene (reference sequence). This CDR3 contains 13 residues. V lost 6 bases to trimming and J lost 3 bases, with 12 bases between them. The CDR3 loop reads CASSQGLLYEQYF. The CDR3 region has the DNA TGTGCCAGTAGCCAGGGACTCCTCTACGAGCAGTACTTC.

This clone has a single count. CDR3 DNA sequence: TGTGCCAGCAGCGGACATACGACGAACCAAGAGACCCAGTACTTC. It codes for CASSGHTTNQETQYF. This chain links TRBV6-5 with TRBJ2-5; weak D call: TRBD1 (5 bases). The CDR3 has 15 amino acids. The V gene lost 6 bases and the J gene lost 0 bases, with 14 bases spanning the gap. Germline loops: CDR1 MNHEY, CDR2 SVGAGI.

The chain has TRBV3-1 (or the pseudogene TRBV3-2) and TRBJ1-5, with D hard to call. This CDR3 has 13 amino acids. Trimming pared 4 bases from V and 3 bases from J, leaving 7 bases between. The V gene's germline CDR1 is LGHDT and CDR2 YNNKEL (reference sequence). The CDR3 DNA is TGTGCCAGCAGCCTCCAGATCAATCAGCCCCAGCATTTT. This encodes CASSLQINQPQHF.

This sequence joins TRBV18 and TRBJ2-7, with D maybe TRBD1 (6 bases). The V end lost 4 bases, the J end lost 0 bases, and 10 bases lay between the germline ends. CDR1 is KGHSH and CDR2 is LQKENI in the germline V gene. The CDR3 loop spans 14 amino acids. CDR3 loop: CASSRGRGSYEQYF. The CDR3 nucleotides are TGTGCCAGCTCACGGGGCAGGGGCTCCTACGAGCAGTACTTC.

The chain couples TRBV30 to TRBJ1-1; D gene unclear. Between the trimmed V and J ends, which lost 3 bases and 3 bases, there was a span of 14 bases. The CDR3 contains 14 residues. In germline, CDR1 is GTSNPN, CDR2 SVGIG (reference sequence). The CDR3 DNA reads TGTGCCTGGAGGCACCCATATCGGTACACTGAAGCTTTCTTT. This codes for CAWRHPYRYTEAFF.

This chain joins TRBV2 and TRBJ2-7; 8 bases match TRBD1. V was pared by 3 bases and J by 4 bases, with 2 bases of the junction left unmatched. The CDR3 has 13 residues. The germline gives CDR1 SNHLY, CDR2 FYNNEI. CDR3 sequence (DNA): TGTGCCAGCAGTGACAGGGGGCTGTACGAGCAGTACTTC. Translation: CASSDRGLYEQYF.

This chain links TRBV4-3 with TRBJ2-7, with TRBD2 matching over 7 bases. V shed 0 bases, J shed 4 bases, and the junction held 6 bases outside the gene matches. CDR3 length: 15 residues. CDR1 is LGHNA and CDR2 is YSLEER in the germline V gene. The CDR3 nucleotides read TGCGCCAGCAGCCAAGAGTGGGGACTAAGATACGAGCAGTACTTC. It translates to CASSQEWGLRYEQYF.

The V call is TRBV30, the J call TRBJ1-2, with D maybe TRBD1 (5 bases). The V and J ends lost 5 bases and 2 bases respectively, with 9 bases between them. The CDR3 runs 12 residues. Germline CDR1 reads GTSNPN; CDR2 reads SVGIG (reference sequence). The CDR3 DNA reads as TGTGCCTGGGCGGGGGGGAACTATGGCTACACCTTC. Its translation: CAWAGGNYGYTF.

This sequence joins TRBV5-1 and TRBJ2-7, with 8 bases fitting TRBD2. V trimming: 3 bases; J trimming: 4 bases; junction bases outside the gene matches: 6. The CDR3 is made up of 14 amino acids. CDR1 SGHRS and CDR2 YFSETQ come from the germline V gene. CDR3 loop: CASSSPGLVYEQYF. DNA for the CDR3: TGCGCCAGCAGCTCACCGGGACTAGTATACGAGCAGTACTTC.

V gene TRBV28 combines with J gene TRBJ2-7; maybe TRBD1 (5 bases). The CDR3 is 18 amino acids. The V end lost 6 bases, the J end lost 0 bases, and 24 bases lay between the germline ends. Germline V gene sequence: CDR1 MDHEN, CDR2 SYDVKM. CDR3 DNA sequence: TGTGCCAGCAGGTCAGTAGTCCCGCAGGGCCCCGGCTCCTACGAGCAGTACTTC. Its translation: CASRSVVPQGPGSYEQYF. Complete variable domain (other parts from reference TRBV28 and TRBJ2-7): DVKVTQSSRYLVKRTGEKVFLECVQDMDHENMFWYRQDPGLGLRLIYFSYDVKMKEKGDIPEGYSVSREKKERFSLILESASTNQTSMYLCASRSVVPQGPGSYEQYFGPGTRLTVT.